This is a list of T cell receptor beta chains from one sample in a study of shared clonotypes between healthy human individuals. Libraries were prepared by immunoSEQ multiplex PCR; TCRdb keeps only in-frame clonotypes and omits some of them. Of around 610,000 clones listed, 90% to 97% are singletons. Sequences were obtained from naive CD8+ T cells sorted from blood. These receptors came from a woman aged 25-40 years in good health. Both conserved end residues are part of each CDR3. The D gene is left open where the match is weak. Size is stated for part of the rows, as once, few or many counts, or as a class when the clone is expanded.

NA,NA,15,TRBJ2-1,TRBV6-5,CASSYYTNGHNEQFF,TGTGCCAGCAGTTACTACACAAATGGACACAATGAGCAGTTCTTC
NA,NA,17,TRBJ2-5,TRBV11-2,CASSRGGHGTSFGTQYF,TGTGCCAGCAGCAGGGGAGGCCACGGGACCAGCTTCGGTACCCAGTACTTC
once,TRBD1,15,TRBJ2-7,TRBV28,CASSSYTGQGREQYF,TGTGCCAGCAGTTCCTATACGGGACAGGGGCGCGAGCAGTACTTC
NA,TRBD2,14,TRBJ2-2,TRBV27,CASSGAGEAGELFF,TGTGCCAGCAGTGGGGCGGGAGAGGCCGGGGAGCTGTTTTTT
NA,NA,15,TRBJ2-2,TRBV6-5,CASSYKAEGTGELFF,TGTGCCAGCAGTTACAAGGCCGAGGGAACCGGGGAGCTGTTTTTT
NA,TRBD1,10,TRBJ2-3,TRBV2,CANTRDRDYF,TGTGCCAACACCCGGGACAGGGACTATTTT
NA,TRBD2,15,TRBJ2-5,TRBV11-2,CASSLDGRYQETQYF,TGTGCCAGCAGCTTGGACGGGAGGTACCAAGAGACCCAGTACTTC
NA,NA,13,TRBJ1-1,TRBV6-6,CASSYAESGQAFF,TGTGCCAGCAGTTACGCAGAGTCGGGCCAAGCTTTCTTT
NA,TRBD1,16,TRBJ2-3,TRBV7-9,CASSVRQGSPPDTQYF,TGTGCCAGCAGCGTGAGACAGGGGAGCCCTCCAGATACGCAGTATTTT
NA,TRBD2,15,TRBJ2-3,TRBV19,CASSMWASGFDTQYF,TGTGCCAGTAGTATGTGGGCTAGCGGGTTTGATACGCAGTATTTT
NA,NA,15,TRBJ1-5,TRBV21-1,CASSKIWGLPRPQHF,TGTGCCAGCAGCAAAATCTGGGGGCTCCCCAGGCCCCAGCATTTT
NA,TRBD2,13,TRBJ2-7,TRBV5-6,CASSGGVSYEQYF,TGTGCCAGCAGCGGGGGGGTTTCCTACGAGCAGTACTTC
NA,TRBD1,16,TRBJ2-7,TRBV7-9,CASSPPEGQKAYEQYF,TGTGCCAGCAGCCCCCCCGAGGGACAGAAAGCCTACGAGCAGTACTTC
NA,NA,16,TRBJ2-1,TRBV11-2,CASSLGAGTGYNEQFF,TGTGCCAGCAGCTTAGGTGCTGGGACGGGGTACAATGAGCAGTTCTTC
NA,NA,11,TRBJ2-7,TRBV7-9,CASSPGIEQYF,TGTGCCAGCAGCCCAGGGATCGAGCAGTACTTC
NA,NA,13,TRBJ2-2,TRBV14,CASSQGFTGELFF,TGTGCCAGCAGCCAAGGTTTTACCGGGGAGCTGTTTTTT
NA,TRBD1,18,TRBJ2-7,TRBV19,CASSTIPRQGPISYEQYF,TGTGCCAGTAGTACGATCCCCCGACAGGGACCAATCTCCTACGAGCAGTACTTC
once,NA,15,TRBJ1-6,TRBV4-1,CASSLSWTDNSPLHF,TGCGCCAGCAGCCTTAGCTGGACAGATAATTCACCCCTCCACTTT
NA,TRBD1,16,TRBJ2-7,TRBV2,CASSEGTGQLGYEQYF,TGTGCCAGCAGTGAGGGGACAGGCCAACTGGGCTACGAGCAGTACTTC
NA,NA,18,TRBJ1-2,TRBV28,CASRPTWGAGWGNYGYTF,TGTGCCAGCAGACCCACGTGGGGCGCAGGTTGGGGTAACTATGGCTACACCTTC
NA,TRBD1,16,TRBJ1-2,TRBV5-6,CASSIGTGEMDGGYTF,TGTGCCAGCAGCATAGGGACAGGGGAAATGGACGGTGGCTACACCTTC
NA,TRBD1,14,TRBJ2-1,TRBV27,CASSPGQGMGEQFF,TGTGCCAGCAGTCCGGGACAGGGTATGGGTGAGCAGTTCTTC
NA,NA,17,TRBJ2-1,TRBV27,CASSGLGLPVLYNEQFF,TGTGCCAGCAGTGGGTTGGGTCTTCCCGTACTCTACAATGAGCAGTTCTTC
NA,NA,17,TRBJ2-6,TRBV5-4,CASSLFGGNSGANVLTF,TGTGCCAGCAGCTTGTTCGGGGGTAACTCTGGGGCCAACGTCCTGACTTTC
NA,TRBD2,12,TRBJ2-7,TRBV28,CASRSSGYEQYF,TGTGCCAGCAGGTCTAGCGGCTACGAGCAGTACTTC
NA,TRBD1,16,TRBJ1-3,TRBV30,CAWSAGTGGPGNTIYF,TGTGCCTGGAGTGCCGGGACAGGGGGCCCTGGAAACACCATATATTTT
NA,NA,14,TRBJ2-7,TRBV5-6,CASSRDRNTGEQYF,TGTGCCAGCAGCCGCGACAGAAACACGGGGGAGCAGTACTTC
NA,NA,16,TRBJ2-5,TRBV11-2,CASSPHPGQPQETQYF,TGTGCCAGCAGCCCTCACCCTGGACAACCGCAAGAGACCCAGTACTTC
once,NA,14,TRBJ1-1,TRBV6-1,CASSLPGLNTEAFF,TGTGCCAGCAGTTTGCCGGGATTAAACACTGAAGCTTTCTTT
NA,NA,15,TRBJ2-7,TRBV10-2,CASSESGLSSYEQYF,TGCGCCAGCAGTGAGTCGGGACTTAGCTCCTACGAGCAGTACTTC
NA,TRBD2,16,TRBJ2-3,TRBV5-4,CASSLASGSLTDTQYF,TGTGCCAGCAGCTTGGCGAGCGGGAGCTTAACAGATACGCAGTATTTT
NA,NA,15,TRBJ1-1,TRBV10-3,CAITSVEGPTTEAFF,TGTGCCATCACTTCAGTTGAAGGCCCCACCACTGAAGCTTTCTTT
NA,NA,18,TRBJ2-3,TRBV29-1,CSVEDWMGERFSTDTQYF,TGCAGCGTTGAAGATTGGATGGGGGAGAGATTTAGCACAGATACGCAGTATTTT
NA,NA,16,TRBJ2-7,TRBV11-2,CASSLYPEREMGEQYF,TGTGCCAGCAGCTTATATCCGGAGCGAGAGATGGGTGAGCAGTACTTC
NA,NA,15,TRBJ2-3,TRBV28,CASSLETVPTDTQYF,TGTGCCAGCAGTTTAGAGACAGTACCCACAGATACGCAGTATTTT
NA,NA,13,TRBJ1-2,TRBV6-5,CASSFPDTTGYTF,TGTGCCAGCAGTTTTCCCGATACAACGGGCTACACCTTC
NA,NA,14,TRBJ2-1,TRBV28,CASSPSGPYNEQFF,TGTGCCAGCAGCCCCAGCGGGCCCTACAATGAGCAGTTCTTC
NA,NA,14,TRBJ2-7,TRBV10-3,CAISESWGAYEQYF,TGTGCCATCAGTGAGTCGTGGGGTGCCTACGAGCAGTACTTC
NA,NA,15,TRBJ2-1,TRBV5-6,CASSLGYGLLDEQFF,TGTGCCAGCAGCTTGGGATACGGACTATTGGATGAGCAGTTCTTC
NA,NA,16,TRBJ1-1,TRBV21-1,CASSARDRIDDTEAFF,TGTGCCAGCAGCGCCCGGGACAGGATAGATGACACTGAAGCTTTCTTT
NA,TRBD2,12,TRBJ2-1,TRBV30,CAWLGLAGEQFF,TGTGCCTGGCTGGGACTAGCGGGTGAGCAGTTCTTC